This T cell receptor beta chain comes out of a study of blood T cell repertoires in COVID-19. In germline, CDR1 is SGHDT, CDR2 YYEEEE. V dropped 5 bases and J dropped 6; count of bases not matched to a gene: 13. The CDR3 totals 16 residues. Generated by immunoSEQ multiplex PCR, the TCRdb table keeps only in-frame clones and is missing some. This table holds approximately 130,000 clones, 75% to 90% found once. The sequence was collected from a man aged 30 to 39 who had recovered from COVID-19. This chain uses TRBV5-6 with TRBJ2-7, with 11 nucleotides matching TRBD2. The sequencing sample was made of PBMCs or T cells enriched from blood (not recorded which). The CDR3 DNA follows: TGTGCCAGCAGGCCCGACCGACTAGCGGGAATTAGCGAGCAGTACTTC. Protein: CASRPDRLAGISEQYF. The whole variable domain, filled in from reference TRBV5-6 and TRBJ2-7, reads DAGVTQSPTHLIKTRGQQVTLRCSPKSGHDTVSWYQQALGQGPQFIFQYYEEEERQRGNFPDRFSGHQFPNYSSELNVNALLLGDSALYLCASRPDRLAGISEQYFGPGTRLTVT.